This T cell receptor beta chain derives from a study of brain T cells in children with intractable seizures. The study, taken as a whole, reports: Pre- and post-surgery blood differed in depth, so pre-surgery absences may be undersampling. HCMV serostatus was not known, and viral specificity came from CDR3 similarity only.

Points on this clone: No antigen is known for it.

Only cases whose brain tissue showed the highest T cell transcript signatures were sequenced. Patients received at least one anti-epileptic drug before surgery. TCRdb's copy holds only in-frame clones and misses some; the assay was immunoSEQ multiplex PCR. Altogether 100,000 to 120,000 clones are present, 94% being singletons, with the ten largest covering 3.8%. The CDR3 spans 15 residues. The germline V gene has CDR1 SGHTA and CDR2 FQGNSA. The ends lost 5 bases at V and 10 bases at J; junction bases unmatched: 8. This TCR was recovered from a boy under two years old with hemimegalencephaly and intractable seizures. V and J are TRBV7-2 and TRBJ2-1; 13 bases are a match to TRBD2. The sample here was peripheral blood, taken at surgery. The CDR3 sequence: CASSTSGLAGVEQFF. For the CDR3, the DNA is TGTGCCAGCAGCACATCCGGACTAGCGGGGGTCGAGCAGTTCTTC.